This T cell receptor beta chain was sequenced for a study of blood T cell repertoires in COVID-19. Study context: There were acute and convalescent COVID-19 samples, and they came from the United States, Italy and Spain. Sample material is recorded as cDNA or gDNA derived from T cells, B-cell-depleted T cells, or PBMCs.

Trimming cost V 4 bases and J 6 bases; bases outside gene matches: 6. CDR3 length equals 13 residues. Germline V gene data show CDR1 as SGHNT and CDR2 as YYREEE (reference sequence). Original handling: Researchers report that nucleated cell counts were estimated from reference gene primer amplification. Profiled with immunoSEQ multiplex PCR; TCRdb holds only in-frame clones, not every one. The D gene and trimming were derived from the DNA, and the V and J assignments and clone size from that table. The sample consists of 150,000 to 200,000 clones, nearly 90% of them appearing once. Sequenced sample: peripheral blood. This chain uses TRBV5-4 with TRBJ1-1; 7 bases are shared with TRBD1. This clonotype was obtained from a man in his 60s with active or convalescent COVID-19. The CDR3, as DNA: TGTGCCAGCAGCCCTGACAGGGCCCCTGAAGCTTTCTTT. It codes for CASSPDRAPEAFF.